What follows are 23 T cell receptor beta chains derived from one specimen sequenced in a study of T cell changes during pregnancy in multiple sclerosis (dated by TCRdb to about 2019). Libraries came from the immunoSEQ multiplex PCR assay. Imported from immuneACCESS, the table was reduced by TCRdb to in-frame sequences with V and J called. These copies leave out some clones; in studies compared against another copy, an unresolved V gene accounts for under half, and the cause of the remainder is not known. The sample records tens of thousands of clones, 94% of which are singletons. The top ten hold more than 0.75% of the sample. Here the sequenced sample was peripheral blood, taken in the second trimester of pregnancy. The receptor source for this set is a female donor in good health, enrolled as a control in a pregnancy study.

This clone was detected many times. V usage is TRBV5-1 and J usage is TRBJ2-3, with TRBD2 matching over 9 bases. The CDR3 is 16 residues long. V shed 2 bases, J shed 3 bases, and the junction held 7 bases outside the gene matches. The germline V gene has CDR1 SGHRS and CDR2 YFSETQ. The DNA for the CDR3 is TGCGCCAGCAGCTTAGGTGCGGGAGGGCTGACAGATACGCAGTATTTT. It specifies CASSLGAGGLTDTQYF. The complete variable domain, with remaining parts taken from reference TRBV5-1 and TRBJ2-3, reads KAGVTQTPRYLIKTRGQQVTLSCSPISGHRSVSWYQQTPGQGLQFLFEYFSETQRNKGNFPGRFSGRQFSNSRSEMNVSTLELGDSALYLCASSLGAGGLTDTQYFGPGTRLTVL.

The rearrangement uses TRBV5-1 and TRBJ2-5; D is possibly TRBD2 (5 bases). Germline CDR1 is SGHRS and CDR2 is YFSETQ. This CDR3 is built from 14 residues. V shed 0 bases and J shed 3 bases, with 9 bases lying between them. The CDR3 reads CASSLDTGKETQYF. CDR3 sequence (DNA): TGCGCCAGCAGCTTGGACACGGGAAAAGAGACCCAGTACTTC.

The CDR3 nucleotides are TGTGCCAGCAGCTTTGTGGCAGACACTGAAGCTTTCTTT. It codes for CASSFVADTEAFF. The chain carries TRBV7-9 and TRBJ1-1; D gene unclear. Trimming pared 3 bases from V and 3 bases from J, leaving 8 bases between. The CDR3 sequence is 13 residues long. Germline V CDR1 and CDR2: SEHNR, FQNEAQ (reference sequence).

The CDR3 here is CAWDPGQGDSEKLFF. The CDR3, as DNA: TGTGCCTGGGATCCAGGACAGGGGGATAGTGAAAAACTGTTTTTT. The chain recombines TRBV30 with TRBJ1-4; 10 positions match TRBD1. CDR3 length: 15 amino acids. V lost 5 bases to trimming and J lost 7 bases; unmatched junction nucleotides: 10. Germline V gives CDR1 GTSNPN, CDR2 SVGIG (reference sequence).

The chain carries TRBV18 and TRBJ1-1; 10 bases are shared with TRBD1. Losses at the gene ends were 2 bases for V and 6 bases for J; bases not matched to a gene: 12. The germline V gene has CDR1 KGHSH and CDR2 LQKENI. The CDR3 totals 17 residues. The CDR3 coding sequence is TGTGCCAGCTCACCAACAGGACAGGGGGTAGGGATCGCTGAAGCTTTCTTT. This codes for CASSPTGQGVGIAEAFF.

The genes are TRBV5-1 and TRBJ2-7; TRBD2 matches at 7 bases. With V trimmed by 4 bases and J by 5 bases, 21 bases remained unmatched. Germline CDR1 and CDR2: SGHRS and YFSETQ. The CDR3 loop spans 18 amino acids. CDR3 DNA: TGCGCCAGCAGCCGAGGGCCCCACTGGGAGGGGAGATTCGACGAGCAGTACTTC. Its translation is CASSRGPHWEGRFDEQYF.

The CDR3 region is CASSPHAGKSDNEQFF. For the CDR3, the DNA is TGTGCCAGCAGTCCCCACGCGGGGAAATCTGACAATGAGCAGTTCTTC. The V and J genes are TRBV28 and TRBJ2-1; TRBD2 is a possible D gene (6 bases). The CDR3 sequence is 16 residues long. V lost 5 bases and J lost 5, with 19 bases in between. CDR1 is MDHEN and CDR2 is SYDVKM in the germline V gene.

The genes are TRBV28 and TRBJ2-5, with a weak D call TRBD2 (6 bases). Per germline, CDR1 MDHEN and CDR2 SYDVKM. The CDR3 is 13 amino acids. V dropped 8 bases and J dropped 0 bases, with 10 bases sitting between them. CDR3 nucleotides: TGTGCCAGCCTAGCGACGAACCAAGAGACCCAGTACTTC. Its translation is CASLATNQETQYF. The variable domain in full, with the rest retrieved from reference TRBV28 and TRBJ2-5, is DVKVTQSSRYLVKRTGEKVFLECVQDMDHENMFWYRQDPGLGLRLIYFSYDVKMKEKGDIPEGYSVSREKKERFSLILESASTNQTSMYLCASLATNQETQYFGPGTRLLVL.

The rearrangement links TRBV28 to TRBJ2-3; a possible D gene is TRBD2 (5 bases). The V gene's germline CDR1 is MDHEN and CDR2 SYDVKM. V lost 6 bases and J lost 0, with 13 bases in between. This CDR3 is 15 amino acids long. The CDR3 nucleotides read TGTGCCAGCAGCCCCCCGGTAGCGAGCACAGATACGCAGTATTTT. Translated, it gives CASSPPVASTDTQYF.

This sequence joins TRBV7-6 and TRBJ2-5; 7 bases are a match to TRBD2. The CDR3 has 15 residues. J lost 4 bases, V lost 1 base, and 6 bases had no gene match. CDR1 is SGHVS, CDR2 FNYEAQ, per germline. The DNA of the CDR3 is TGTGCCAGCAGCTTAGATTACGGCGGGGGAGAGACCCAGTACTTC. This sequence encodes CASSLDYGGGETQYF. The whole variable domain, remainder taken from reference TRBV7-6 and TRBJ2-5, is GAGVSQSPRYKVTKRGQDVALRCDPISGHVSLYWYRQALGQGPEFLTYFNYEAQQDKSGLPNDRFSAERPEGSISTLTIQRTEQRDSAMYRCASSLDYGGGETQYFGPGTRLLVL.

This clone was recorded only once. The chain couples TRBV5-1 to TRBJ2-2, with 8 bases lining up with TRBD2. The CDR3 sequence is 15 residues long. Trimming cost V 5 bases and J 4 bases; bases outside gene matches: 7. Germline-derived CDR1 and CDR2 are SGHRS and YFSETQ. In nucleotides, the CDR3 is TGCGCCAGCAGAAGCCCAGCGGGAGCCACCGGGGAGCTGTTTTTT. This gives the protein CASRSPAGATGELFF.

In nucleotides, the CDR3 is TGTGCCATCAGTGACTCCGGGACAAGCTATGGCTACACCTTC. Translation: CAISDSGTSYGYTF. The chain joins TRBV10-3 to TRBJ1-2, with TRBD1 as a possible D gene (6 bases). The CDR3 is 14 amino acids. The V gene lost 3 bases and the J gene lost 4 bases, with 12 bases spanning the gap. Germline V gene sequence: CDR1 ENHRY, CDR2 SYGVKD.

The rearrangement joins TRBV19 to TRBJ2-1; 14 positions agree with TRBD2. Trimming at V came to 6 bases and at J to 1 base, leaving 17 bases not matched to a gene. Germline V gene sequence: CDR1 LNHDA, CDR2 SQIVND (reference sequence). The CDR3 is 21 residues long. The CDR3 coding sequence is TGTGCCAGTAGATATCTGGGGGGGGGACTAGCGGGAGAAGAGTCCTACAATGAGCAGTTCTTC. Translating it yields CASRYLGGGLAGEESYNEQFF.

J is TRBJ2-3 and V is TRBV27, with TRBD2 matching 10 bases. The germline gives CDR1 MNHEY, CDR2 SMNVEV (reference sequence). V shed 1 base, J shed 4 bases, and the junction held 5 bases outside the gene matches. The CDR3 covers 16 residues. CDR3 in amino acids: CASSLLGAGGPDTQYF. The CDR3 DNA reads TGTGCCAGCAGTTTATTAGGAGCGGGAGGGCCAGATACGCAGTATTTT.

The rearrangement joins TRBV9 to TRBJ2-3; D unresolved. Between the trimmed V and J ends, which lost 2 bases and 5 bases, there was a span of 3 bases. This CDR3 has 11 residues. Germline CDR1 and CDR2: SGDLS and YYNGEE. The CDR3, as DNA: TGTGCCAGCAGCGTTCAAGATACGCAGTATTTT. The encoded protein is CASSVQDTQYF. Full variable domain (rest looked up from reference TRBV9 and TRBJ2-3): DSGVTQTPKHLITATGQRVTLRCSPRSGDLSVYWYQQSLDQGLQFLIQYYNGEERAKGNILERFSAQQFPDLHSELNLSSLELGDSALYFCASSVQDTQYFGPGTRLTVL.

This chain connects TRBV28 to TRBJ1-1; the match to TRBD1 covers 8 bases. Trimming at V came to 7 bases and at J to 3 bases, leaving 7 bases not matched to a gene. This CDR3 has 14 residues. The germline gives CDR1 MDHEN, CDR2 SYDVKM. The CDR3 DNA reads TGTGCCAGCAACGGACAGGGCACGTACACTGAAGCTTTCTTT. Amino acids: CASNGQGTYTEAFF.

Comments on this clone: The sample has other DNA sequences that encode this CDR3 too. This CDR3 reads CSVRTSGSYEQYF. CDR3 nucleotides: TGCAGCGTTAGAACTAGCGGGAGTTACGAGCAGTACTTC. This chain uses TRBV29-1 with TRBJ2-7; 11 bases agree with TRBD2. CDR1 is SQVTM and CDR2 is ANQGSEA in the germline V gene. The length of the CDR3 is 13 residues. With 5 bases clipped from V and 4 bases from J, the junction kept 4 bases outside the gene matches.

This clone came up once. V usage is TRBV2 and J usage is TRBJ1-1, with 8 bases identical to TRBD1. This CDR3 has 13 residues. Per germline, CDR1 SNHLY and CDR2 FYNNEI. The V gene end was trimmed by 6 bases and the J gene end by 3 bases; junction bases not matched to a gene: 3. The CDR3 sequence is CASRDRVDTEAFF. CDR3 DNA sequence: TGTGCCAGCAGGGACAGGGTAGACACTGAAGCTTTCTTT.

The CDR3 region is CASSIQGGGNTEAFF. DNA for the CDR3: TGTGCCAGCAGCATACAGGGTGGGGGGAACACTGAAGCTTTCTTT. V and J are TRBV2 and TRBJ1-1, with D possibly matching TRBD1 (6 bases). This CDR3 region has 15 residues. Trimming removed 6 bases from V and 1 base from J, with 15 bases in between. The germline V gene has CDR1 SNHLY and CDR2 FYNNEI.

The chain combines TRBV11-3 with TRBJ1-1; perhaps TRBD1 as D (6 bases). This CDR3 region has 13 residues. The germline V and J ends were trimmed by 5 bases and 4 bases, with 11 bases remaining between them. The V gene's germline CDR1 is SGHNT and CDR2 YENEEA. This CDR3 is CASSPGVGTEAFF. The CDR3 nucleotides are TGTGCCAGCAGCCCAGGGGTGGGCACTGAAGCTTTCTTT.

The V call is TRBV5-1, the J call TRBJ2-4; possible D gene TRBD2, 6 bases. CDR3 length: 16 residues. The V and J ends lost 4 bases and 0 bases respectively, with 14 bases between them. The germline V gene has CDR1 SGHRS and CDR2 YFSETQ. Written as DNA, the CDR3 is TGCGCCAGCAGCCAGGGAGGCGAAATAGCCAAAAACATTCAGTACTTC. Translated, it gives CASSQGGEIAKNIQYF.

The chain carries TRBV27 and TRBJ2-7; no clear D. CDR3 length equals 16 residues. Trimming cost V 2 bases and J 0 bases, with 14 bases left between them. Germline CDR1 reads MNHEY; CDR2 reads SMNVEV (reference sequence). CDR3 sequence reads: CASSLSSRGNSYEQYF. The CDR3 DNA sequence: TGTGCCAGCAGTTTAAGTTCGCGCGGTAACTCCTACGAGCAGTACTTC.

The V call is TRBV6-4, the J call TRBJ2-5, with 10 positions matching TRBD2. The V gene end was trimmed by 4 bases and the J gene end by 2 bases; junction bases not matched to a gene: 4. The germline gives CDR1 MRHNA, CDR2 SNTAGT. The CDR3 is 15 residues long. CDR3 sequence: CASSVLAGDQETQYF. In nucleotides, the CDR3 is TGTGCCAGCAGTGTGCTAGCGGGAGATCAAGAGACCCAGTACTTC.